Listed below are T cell receptor beta chains from one sample, sequenced in a study of T cells of healthy individuals. TCRdb reprocessed the 5' RACE reads with MiXCR, giving one entry per CDR3 protein. The table lists 60,000 to 75,000 distinct CDR3 sequences, around 15% of them singletons. The receptors originated from a human donor in good health. CDR3s include the opening cysteine and the closing phenylalanine or tryptophan. A D gene is named only where the DNA matches it firmly. For some rows the clone size is stated as once, few or many, or as a class when expanded; others skip it.

>TRBJ2-2|NA|NA|TRBV18
CASSPPPRGYTGELFF
TGTGCCAGCTCACCACCGCCTAGGGGATACACCGGGGAGCTGTTTTTT
>TRBJ2-1|NA|TRBD2|TRBV9
CASSSSRVLAGGGYNEQFF
TGTGCCAGCAGCTCCTCGCGAGTACTAGCGGGAGGTGGCTACAATGAGCAGTTCTTC
>TRBJ2-2|many|NA|TRBV7-9
CANGAGELFF
TGTGCCAATGGGGCCGGGGAGCTGTTTTTT
>TRBJ1-6|many|NA|TRBV28
CATGRSSPLHF
TGTGCCACGGGGAGGAGTTCACCCCTCCACTTT
>TRBJ2-3|NA|NA|TRBV25-1
CASSGGAPRTDTQYF
TGTGCCAGCAGTGGGGGCGCGCCCCGCACAGATACGCAGTATTTT
>TRBJ2-4|many|NA|TRBV6-2/TRBV6-3
CASSYIGRGAQVGNIQYF
TGTGCCAGCAGTTACATAGGAAGAGGCGCTCAGGTGGGGAACATTCAGTACTTC
>TRBJ1-6|many|NA|TRBV7-2
CASSTFRELSSPLHF
TGTGCCAGCAGCACCTTCAGGGAGCTTAGTTCACCCCTCCACTTT
>TRBJ2-3|few|NA|TRBV20-1
CSPRGVRTDTQYF
TGCAGTCCCAGGGGGGTCCGCACAGATACGCAGTATTTT
>TRBJ2-1|few|TRBD2|TRBV7-3
CASSPRAGGPHEQFF
TGTGCCAGCAGCCCCCGGGCGGGGGGGCCCCATGAGCAGTTCTTC
>TRBJ1-2|NA|TRBD1|TRBV5-4
CASSQPGTAPLTNYGYTF
TGTGCCAGCAGCCAGCCCGGGACAGCTCCCCTTACTAACTATGGCTACACCTTC
>TRBJ1-4|NA|NA|TRBV30
CAWSITGMNEKLFF
TGTGCCTGGAGTATAACAGGGATGAATGAAAAACTGTTTTTT
>TRBJ1-2|many|NA|TRBV4-2
CASSQSHRESNGYTF
TGTGCCAGCAGCCAAAGTCACAGGGAGTCCAATGGCTACACCTTC
>TRBJ2-7|many|TRBD1|TRBV29-1
CSVGQGSNEQYF
TGCAGCGTCGGACAGGGAAGTAACGAGCAGTACTTC
>TRBJ1-5|NA|NA|TRBV5-1
CASSLGSSSNQPQHF
TGCGCCAGCAGCTTGGGGTCCAGTAGCAATCAGCCCCAGCATTTT
>TRBJ2-3|NA|NA|TRBV15
CATSISLSDTQYF
TGTGCCACCAGCATATCTCTTTCAGATACGCAGTATTTT
>TRBJ2-1|NA|TRBD2|TRBV2
CASSDLPGLAGPSSYNEQFF
TGTGCCAGCAGTGACCTTCCGGGACTAGCGGGCCCCAGCTCCTACAATGAGCAGTTCTTC
>TRBJ2-7|many|NA|TRBV28
CASSLGYLAEQYF
TGTGCCAGCAGTTTAGGATATTTAGCCGAGCAGTACTTC
>TRBJ2-3|many|NA|TRBV29-1
CSVGGQTTDTQYF
TGCAGCGTTGGTGGTCAGACCACAGATACGCAGTATTTT
>TRBJ1-1|many|NA|TRBV29-1
CSVVSLNTEAFF
TGCAGCGTTGTCTCGTTGAACACTGAAGCTTTCTTT
>TRBJ1-1|many|NA|TRBV10-3
CAIGKGSRLNTEAFF
TGTGCCATCGGGAAAGGGTCGAGGTTGAACACTGAAGCTTTCTTT
>TRBJ1-1|many|NA|TRBV20-1
CSAAPRVEAFF
TGCAGTGCTGCTCCCAGGGTGGAGGCTTTCTTT
>TRBJ1-4|NA|TRBD1|TRBV7-2
CASSPKTGGNEKLFF
TGTGCCAGCAGCCCAAAGACAGGGGGCAATGAAAAACTGTTTTTT
>TRBJ1-1|many|TRBD1|TRBV12-3/TRBV12-4
CASSVDRGLGTEAFF
TGTGCCAGCAGTGTCGACAGGGGGTTGGGGACTGAAGCTTTCTTT
>TRBJ2-7|few|NA|TRBV4-1
CASSRRDASSYEQYF
TGCGCCAGCAGCCGCCGGGACGCGAGCTCCTACGAGCAGTACTTC
>TRBJ2-3|many|NA|TRBV11-2
CASSLDAFGTDTQYF
TGTGCCAGCAGCTTAGACGCCTTTGGCACAGATACGCAGTATTTT
>TRBJ1-4|NA|NA|TRBV27
CASSLPATASNEKLFF
TGTGCCAGCAGTTTGCCGGCGACGGCCTCTAATGAAAAACTGTTTTTT
>TRBJ1-5|few|NA|TRBV5-6
CASSLSRPGAFNQPQHF
TGTGCCAGCAGCTTATCTAGGCCGGGGGCCTTCAATCAGCCCCAGCATTTT
>TRBJ2-3|NA|NA|TRBV9
CASSVEGGRATQYF
TGTGCCAGCAGCGTAGAGGGGGGACGGGCTACGCAGTATTTT
>TRBJ1-5|NA|NA|TRBV3-1
CASSQAGAGQPQHF
TGTGCCAGCAGCCAAGCGGGGGCCGGGCAGCCCCAGCATTTT
>TRBJ2-5|NA|NA|TRBV7-9
CASSLVQGAETQYF
TGTGCCAGCAGCTTAGTACAGGGAGCGGAGACCCAGTACTTC
>TRBJ1-2|few|NA|TRBV5-1
CASSLLQGMGGYTF
TGCGCCAGCAGCTTATTACAGGGAATGGGCGGCTACACCTTC
>TRBJ2-3|few|TRBD1|TRBV12-3/TRBV12-4
CASNPTGGLTDTQYF
TGTGCCAGCAACCCTACAGGGGGCCTCACAGATACGCAGTATTTT
>TRBJ1-5|many|TRBD1|TRBV20-1
CSAREVLGQGSLSNQPQHF
TGCAGTGCTAGAGAAGTCTTGGGACAGGGGTCCCTTAGCAATCAGCCCCAGCATTTT
>TRBJ1-6|NA|NA|TRBV6-6
CASTQGGLDSPLHF
TGTGCCAGCACTCAGGGAGGGCTGGATTCACCCCTCCACTTT
>TRBJ2-7|many|NA|TRBV3-1
CASSQYRVSEQYF
TGTGCCAGCAGCCAATACAGGGTTTCCGAGCAGTACTTC
>TRBJ1-5|few|NA|TRBV12-5
CASGSPGGVGNQPQHF
TGTGCTAGTGGTTCCCCGGGGGGGGTAGGCAATCAGCCCCAGCATTTT
>TRBJ1-4|NA|NA|TRBV5-1
CASSLAVGLKLFF
TGCGCCAGCAGCTTGGCCGTCGGGTTGAAACTGTTTTTT
>TRBJ1-5|many|NA|TRBV10-3
CAINRDSNQPQHF
TGTGCCATCAACAGGGATAGCAATCAGCCCCAGCATTTT
>TRBJ2-2|many|TRBD1|TRBV18
CASSLRQGETGELFF
TGTGCCAGCTCACTCAGACAGGGTGAAACCGGGGAGCTGTTTTTT
>TRBJ1-1|NA|TRBD1|TRBV5-1
CASSRDRGDNTEAFF
TGCGCCAGCAGCCGGGACAGGGGGGACAACACTGAAGCTTTCTTT
>TRBJ1-5|NA|TRBD1|TRBV29-1
CSVMLTGGQPQHF
TGCAGCGTAATGCTGACAGGGGGCCAGCCCCAGCATTTT